This TCR beta chain was retrieved from a study of T cell responses to AZD1222 COVID-19 vaccine. A remark on this clone: Its specificity is not known.

V lost 0 bases and J lost 5, with 7 bases in between. Germline V CDR1 and CDR2: MNHEY, SMNVEV (reference sequence). CDR3 length equals 13 residues. Libraries were prepared by immunoSEQ multiplex PCR; TCRdb keeps only in-frame clonotypes and omits some of them. The sample holds 77,000 or so clones, 80% to 95% seen once. Notes on the study in general: It was only after the peak T cell response that any repertoires were sampled. Across the whole spike, CD4 TCRs peaked at regions 160-218 and 743-854.

This chain joins TRBV27 and TRBJ1-2; no definite D call. The sample here was peripheral blood, taken 28 days after the second AZD1222 dose. The TCR originated in an adult who received the AZD1222 COVID-19 vaccine. CDR3 protein: CASSLSRTYGYTF. DNA of the CDR3: TGTGCCAGCAGTTTATCCAGGACTTATGGCTACACCTTC.